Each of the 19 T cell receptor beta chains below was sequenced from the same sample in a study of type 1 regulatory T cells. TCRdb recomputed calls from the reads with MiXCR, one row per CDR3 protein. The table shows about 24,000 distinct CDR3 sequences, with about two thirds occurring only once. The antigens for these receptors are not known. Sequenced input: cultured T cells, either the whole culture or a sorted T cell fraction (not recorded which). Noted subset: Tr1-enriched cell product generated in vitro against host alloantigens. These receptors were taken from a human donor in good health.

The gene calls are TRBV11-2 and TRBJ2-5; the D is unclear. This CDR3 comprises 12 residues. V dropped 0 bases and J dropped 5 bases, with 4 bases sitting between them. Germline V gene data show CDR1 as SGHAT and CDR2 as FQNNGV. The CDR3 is CASSLERETQYF. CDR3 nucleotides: TGTGCCAGCAGCTTAGAGAGGGAGACCCAGTACTTC.

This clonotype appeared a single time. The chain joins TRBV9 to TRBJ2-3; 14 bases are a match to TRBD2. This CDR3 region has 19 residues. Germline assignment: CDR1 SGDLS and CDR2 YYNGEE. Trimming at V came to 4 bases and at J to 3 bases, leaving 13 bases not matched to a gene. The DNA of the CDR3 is TGTGCCAGCAGCCCCTCCAGGACTAGCGGGGGGTATATAACAGATACGCAGTATTTT. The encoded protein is CASSPSRTSGGYITDTQYF.

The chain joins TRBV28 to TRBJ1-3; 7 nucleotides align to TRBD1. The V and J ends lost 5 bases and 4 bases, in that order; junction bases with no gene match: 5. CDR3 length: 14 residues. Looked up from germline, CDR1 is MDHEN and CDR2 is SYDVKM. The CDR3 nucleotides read TGTGCCAGCAGTCCAGGGGACAGAGGAAACACCATATATTTT. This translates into CASSPGDRGNTIYF.

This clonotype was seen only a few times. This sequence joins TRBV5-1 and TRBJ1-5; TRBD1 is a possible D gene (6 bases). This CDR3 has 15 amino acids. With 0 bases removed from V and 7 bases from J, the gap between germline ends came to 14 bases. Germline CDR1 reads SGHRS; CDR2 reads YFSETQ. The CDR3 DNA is TGCGCCAGCAGCTTGGCGAACAGGGAGGGCCAGCCCCAGCATTTT. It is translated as CASSLANREGQPQHF.

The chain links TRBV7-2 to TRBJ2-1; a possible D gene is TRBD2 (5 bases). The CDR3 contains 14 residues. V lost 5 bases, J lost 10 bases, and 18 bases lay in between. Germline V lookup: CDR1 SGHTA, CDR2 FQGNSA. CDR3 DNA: TGTGCCAGCAGCCCGAACGGCTGGGGAGTGGAGCAGTTCTTC. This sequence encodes CASSPNGWGVEQFF.

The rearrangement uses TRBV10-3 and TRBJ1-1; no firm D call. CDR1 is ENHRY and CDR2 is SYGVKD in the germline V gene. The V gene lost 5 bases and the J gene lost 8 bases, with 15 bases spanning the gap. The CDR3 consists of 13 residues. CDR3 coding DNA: TGTGCCATCAGTAGGGCGCCCAGCCCCGAAGCTTTCTTT. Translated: CAISRAPSPEAFF.

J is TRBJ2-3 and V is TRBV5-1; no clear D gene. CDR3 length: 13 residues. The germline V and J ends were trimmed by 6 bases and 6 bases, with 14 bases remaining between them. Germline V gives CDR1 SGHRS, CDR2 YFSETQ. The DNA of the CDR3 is TGCGCCAGCATGTCCGGGCAGGCGGATACGCAGTATTTT. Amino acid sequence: CASMSGQADTQYF.

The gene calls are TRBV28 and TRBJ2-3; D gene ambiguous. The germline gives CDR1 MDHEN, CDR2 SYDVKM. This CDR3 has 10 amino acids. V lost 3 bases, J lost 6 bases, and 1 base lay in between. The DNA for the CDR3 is TGTGCCAGCAGTTTGGATACGCAGTATTTT. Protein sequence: CASSLDTQYF.

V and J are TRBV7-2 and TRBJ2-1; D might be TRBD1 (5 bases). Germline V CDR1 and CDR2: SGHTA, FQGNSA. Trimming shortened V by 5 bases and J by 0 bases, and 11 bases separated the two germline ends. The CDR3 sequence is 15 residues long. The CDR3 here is CASSLDRRSYNEQFF. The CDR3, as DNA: TGTGCCAGCAGCCTCGACAGACGCTCCTACAATGAGCAGTTCTTC.

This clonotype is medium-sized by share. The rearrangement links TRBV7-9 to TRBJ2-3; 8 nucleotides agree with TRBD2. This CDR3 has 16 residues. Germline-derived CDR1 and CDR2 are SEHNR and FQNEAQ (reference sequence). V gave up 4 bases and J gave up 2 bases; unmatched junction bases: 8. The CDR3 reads CASSSRTSLNTDTQYF. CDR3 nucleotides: TGTGCCAGCAGCTCAAGGACTAGCCTGAACACAGATACGCAGTATTTT.

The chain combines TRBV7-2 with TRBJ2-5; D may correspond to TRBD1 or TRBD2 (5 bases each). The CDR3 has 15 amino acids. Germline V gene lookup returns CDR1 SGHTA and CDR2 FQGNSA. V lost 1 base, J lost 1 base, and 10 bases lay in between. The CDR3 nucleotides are TGTGCCAGCAGCTTAGTTGGGGGTAGCCAAGAGACCCAGTACTTC. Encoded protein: CASSLVGGSQETQYF.

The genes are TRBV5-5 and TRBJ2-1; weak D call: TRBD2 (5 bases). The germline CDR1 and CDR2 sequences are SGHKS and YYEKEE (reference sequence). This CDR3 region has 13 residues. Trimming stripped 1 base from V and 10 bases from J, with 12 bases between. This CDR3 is CASSLTERREQFF. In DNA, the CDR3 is TGTGCCAGCAGCTTGACGGAGAGGAGGGAGCAGTTCTTC.

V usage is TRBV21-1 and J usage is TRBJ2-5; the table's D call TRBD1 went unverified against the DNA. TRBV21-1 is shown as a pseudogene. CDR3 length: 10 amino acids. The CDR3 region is CASPPWTQYF. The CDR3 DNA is TGTGCCAGCCCCCCATGGACCCAGTACTTC.

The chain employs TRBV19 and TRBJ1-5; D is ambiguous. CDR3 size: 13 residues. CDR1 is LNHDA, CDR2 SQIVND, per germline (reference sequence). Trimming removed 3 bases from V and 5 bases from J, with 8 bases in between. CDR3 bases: TGTGCCAGTAGTATCAAGATGGATCAGCCCCAGCATTTT. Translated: CASSIKMDQPQHF. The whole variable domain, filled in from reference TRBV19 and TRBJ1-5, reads DGGITQSPKYLFRKEGQNVTLSCEQNLNHDAMYWYRQDPGQGLRLIYYSQIVNDFQKGDIAEGYSVSREKKESFPLTVTSAQKNPTAFYLCASSIKMDQPQHFGDGTRLSIL.

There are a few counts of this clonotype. The DNA of the CDR3 is TGTGCCAGTAGTTGGGACCAAAACTATAATTCACCCCTCCACTTT. Translated: CASSWDQNYNSPLHF. This sequence joins TRBV19 and TRBJ1-6; perhaps TRBD1 as D (5 bases). Trimming removed 5 bases from V and 3 bases from J, with 11 bases in between. This CDR3 spans 15 amino acids. Germline V lookup: CDR1 LNHDA, CDR2 SQIVND (reference sequence).

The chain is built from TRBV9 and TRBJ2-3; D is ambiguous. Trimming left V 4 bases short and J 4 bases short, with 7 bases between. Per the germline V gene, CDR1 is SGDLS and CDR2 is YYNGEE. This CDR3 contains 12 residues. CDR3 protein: CASSLGADTQYF. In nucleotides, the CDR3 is TGTGCCAGCAGCCTTGGGGCAGATACGCAGTATTTT.

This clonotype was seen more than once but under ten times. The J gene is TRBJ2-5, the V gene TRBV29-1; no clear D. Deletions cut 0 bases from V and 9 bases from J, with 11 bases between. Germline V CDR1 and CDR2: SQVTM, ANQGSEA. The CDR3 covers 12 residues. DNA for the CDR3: TGCAGCGTTGAAGAGGTCTCTAGGGCCCAGTACTTC. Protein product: CSVEEVSRAQYF.

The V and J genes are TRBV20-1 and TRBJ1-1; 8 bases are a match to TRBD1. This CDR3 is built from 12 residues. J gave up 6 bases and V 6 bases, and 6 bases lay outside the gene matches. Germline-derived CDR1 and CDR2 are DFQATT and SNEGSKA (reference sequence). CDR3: CSAWGQESEAFF. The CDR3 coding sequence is TGCAGTGCCTGGGGACAGGAGTCTGAAGCTTTCTTT.

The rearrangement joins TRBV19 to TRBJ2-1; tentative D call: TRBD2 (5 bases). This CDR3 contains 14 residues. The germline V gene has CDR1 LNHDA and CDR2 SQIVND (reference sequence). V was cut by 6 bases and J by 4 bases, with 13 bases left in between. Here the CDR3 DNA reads TGTGCCAGTAGCCTCTCGGGGTCATACAATGAGCAGTTCTTC. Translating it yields CASSLSGSYNEQFF.